The 29 T cell receptor beta chains below all came from one sample that was sequenced in a study of T cell changes during pregnancy in multiple sclerosis. TCRdb's table, derived via immunoSEQ multiplex PCR, lists solely in-frame clones and lacks some. The table has some 60,000 clones, around 89% seen once. The sample in question was peripheral blood, obtained after pregnancy. These receptors all stem from a female donor with multiple sclerosis, enrolled in a pregnancy study.

The J gene is TRBJ1-2, the V gene TRBV7-3; D gene ambiguous. Trimming shortened V by 1 base and J by 4 bases, and 19 bases separated the two germline ends. CDR1 is SGHTA and CDR2 is FQGTGA in the germline V gene. The CDR3 runs 17 residues. Here the CDR3 reads CASSLIRRHAAGYGYTF. The CDR3 nucleotides read TGTGCCAGCAGCTTAATCCGACGACATGCAGCTGGCTATGGCTACACCTTC. The variable domain in full, completed from reference TRBV7-3 and TRBJ1-2, reads GAGVSQTPSNKVTEKGKYVELRCDPISGHTALYWYRQSLGQGPEFLIYFQGTGAADDSGLPNDRFFAVRPEGSVSTLKIQRTERGDSAVYLCASSLIRRHAAGYGYTFGSGTRLTVV.

This chain uses TRBV4-2 with TRBJ1-2; tentative D call: TRBD1 (6 bases). Deletions cut 1 base from V and 0 bases from J, with 15 bases between. This CDR3 has 17 residues. CDR1 and CDR2 (germline): LGHNA, YNFKEQ. The CDR3 DNA reads as TGTGCCAGCAGCCAAGCGGGCCGATACAGGGCTAACTATGGCTACACCTTC. Its protein product is CASSQAGRYRANYGYTF.

This clone was counted between two and nine times. V is TRBV4-3 and J is TRBJ1-1, with TRBD1 matching 7 bases. The V gene's germline CDR1 is LGHNA and CDR2 YSLEER. V lost 0 bases to trimming and J lost 0 bases; unmatched junction nucleotides: 10. The length of the CDR3 is 18 residues. CDR3: CASSQDGPGQQLNTEAFF. The DNA for the CDR3 is TGCGCCAGCAGCCAAGATGGTCCGGGACAGCAATTGAACACTGAAGCTTTCTTT.

The chain couples TRBV6-5 to TRBJ1-2; 7 bases are a match to TRBD1. The V gene end was trimmed by 2 bases and the J gene end by 5 bases; junction bases not matched to a gene: 5. CDR3 length: 14 residues. Looked up from germline, CDR1 is MNHEY and CDR2 is SVGAGI. The DNA of the CDR3 is TGTGCCAGCAGTTACGACAGGGCTCCGTATGGCTACACCTTC. This sequence encodes CASSYDRAPYGYTF.

The chain carries TRBV7-3 and TRBJ1-6, with no clear D. Germline CDR1 SGHTA, CDR2 FQGTGA. The ends were cut back, 0 bases at V and 8 bases at J, with 5 bases in the middle. This CDR3 is 13 amino acids long. The CDR3 coding sequence is TGTGCCAGCAGCTTAACGCAGGATTCACCCCTCCACTTT. Its protein product is CASSLTQDSPLHF.

This chain connects TRBV28 to TRBJ1-2; 9 bases match TRBD1. Trimming cost V 3 bases and J 6 bases; bases outside gene matches: 8. CDR3 length: 15 residues. Germline CDR1 and CDR2: MDHEN and SYDVKM. CDR3 DNA: TGTGCCAGCAGTTTCTCTACAAGGACAGGGGATGGCTACACCTTC. It codes for CASSFSTRTGDGYTF.

The rearrangement links TRBV2 to TRBJ1-2; D is unresolved. The V gene lost 6 bases and the J gene lost 11 bases, with 19 bases spanning the gap. Germline CDR1 reads SNHLY; CDR2 reads FYNNEI. The CDR3 is 13 residues long. In DNA form, the CDR3 reads TGTGCCAGCAGGGGTCGGGATGGCAGCCTTTACACCTTC. Translated: CASRGRDGSLYTF. The whole variable domain, remainder taken from reference TRBV2 and TRBJ1-2, is EPEVTQTPSHQVTQMGQEVILRCVPISNHLYFYWYRQILGQKVEFLVSFYNNEISEKSEIFDDQFSVERPDGSNFTLKIRSTKLEDSAMYFCASRGRDGSLYTFGSGTRLTVV.

The rearrangement uses TRBV6-5 and TRBJ2-7; the match to TRBD2 covers 11 bases. CDR3 size: 13 residues. Germline CDR1 MNHEY, CDR2 SVGAGI. The junction had 3 bases not matched to a gene; V was cut back by 6 bases and J by 5 bases. CDR3 protein: CASRRGLADEQYF. The CDR3 DNA sequence: TGTGCCAGCAGGAGGGGACTAGCGGACGAGCAGTACTTC.

The V call is TRBV13, the J call TRBJ1-2, with 9 bases that match TRBD1. Germline assignment: CDR1 PRHDT and CDR2 FYEKMQ (reference sequence). Trimming cost V 2 bases and J 6 bases; bases outside gene matches: 4. The CDR3 spans 14 residues. The CDR3: CASSLRDRVDGYTF. CDR3 nucleotides: TGTGCCAGCAGCTTACGGGACAGGGTCGATGGCTACACCTTC.

This clone was counted a few times. J is TRBJ1-1 and V is TRBV30; D possibly corresponds to TRBD1 (5 bases). This CDR3 is built from 15 residues. The ends were cut back, 2 bases at V and 1 base at J, with 14 bases in the middle. Germline CDR1 reads GTSNPN; CDR2 reads SVGIG (reference sequence). CDR3 DNA sequence: TGTGCCTGGAGTCGGGGGGATCGGCGGAACACTGAAGCTTTCTTT. Translated, it gives CAWSRGDRRNTEAFF. The entire variable domain, with the rest obtained from reference TRBV30 and TRBJ1-1, is as follows: SQTIHQWPATLVQPVGSPLSLECTVEGTSNPNLYWYRQAAGRGLQLLFYSVGIGQISSEVPQNLSASRPQDRQFILSSKKLLLSDSGFYLCAWSRGDRRNTEAFFGQGTRLTVV.

With regard to this clone: The junction shows a germline mismatch at one end, possibly a read error. The chain carries TRBV4-1 and TRBJ1-1; D may be TRBD1 (5 bases). The germline V gene has CDR1 MGHRA and CDR2 YSYEKL. This CDR3 comprises 15 residues. CDR3 sequence reads: CASGQGHDRTLEAFF. The CDR3 nucleotides read TGCGCCAGCGGCCAGGGCCACGACAGAACTCTTGAAGCTTTCTTT.

The V gene is TRBV19, the J gene TRBJ2-7; 7 bases are a match to TRBD1. V shed 4 bases and J 2 bases; nucleotides not matched to a gene: 17. Germline V lookup: CDR1 LNHDA, CDR2 SQIVND (reference sequence). The CDR3 extends over 18 amino acids. The CDR3 protein is CASSTGAMWAGGTYEQYF. In DNA form, the CDR3 reads TGTGCCAGTAGTACCGGAGCCATGTGGGCAGGGGGTACCTACGAGCAGTACTTC.

The chain combines TRBV2 with TRBJ1-5; D might be TRBD1 (6 bases). The V end was cut by 4 bases, the J end by 6 bases, with 19 bases between. CDR1 and CDR2 from the germline V gene are SNHLY and FYNNEI. This CDR3 comprises 16 residues. The CDR3 DNA is TGTGCCAGCAGTGGCACACAGGGAGTAGTGAGTCAGCCCCAGCATTTT. The encoded protein is CASSGTQGVVSQPQHF.

The sample holds a few counts of this clone. The J gene is TRBJ1-1, the V gene TRBV6-1; D remains ambiguous. CDR3 size: 10 residues. Germline loops: CDR1 MNHNS, CDR2 SASEGT. V lost 8 bases and J lost 11, with 12 bases in between. The DNA of the CDR3 is TGTGCCAGCTCACTGGTAACGGCTTTCTTT. The encoded protein is CASSLVTAFF.

The chain uses TRBV2 and TRBJ1-2, with D perhaps matching TRBD1 (5 bases). The CDR3 runs to 13 residues. Trimming cost V 6 bases and J 6 bases, with 14 bases left between them. The germline V gene encodes CDR1 SNHLY and CDR2 FYNNEI. CDR3 sequence (DNA): TGTGCCAGCAGCGGCAGGGTGCTAGATGGCTACACCTTC. Amino acids: CASSGRVLDGYTF.

The chain uses TRBV19 and TRBJ1-1; TRBD1 might be the D (5 bases). V dropped 4 bases and J dropped 1 base, with 13 bases sitting between them. Germline V gene sequence: CDR1 LNHDA, CDR2 SQIVND (reference sequence). The CDR3 contains 15 residues. The CDR3 DNA sequence: TGTGCCAGTAGTACGCAGGGTTATGGGAACACTGAAGCTTTCTTT. Amino acids: CASSTQGYGNTEAFF.

The CDR3 spells CASSAQTAGTGSYEQYF. Here the CDR3 DNA reads TGTGCCAGCAGCGCCCAGACAGCCGGGACAGGGAGCTACGAGCAGTACTTC. The rearrangement links TRBV7-8 to TRBJ2-7, with 9 bases lining up with TRBD1. The V segment lost 5 bases and the J segment 3 bases; nucleotides outside the gene matches: 14. The CDR3 sequence is 17 residues long. Germline V gives CDR1 SGHVS, CDR2 FQNEAQ.

The chain uses TRBV30 and TRBJ1-5; D is perhaps TRBD1 (6 bases). The germline V gene encodes CDR1 GTSNPN and CDR2 SVGIG (reference sequence). The CDR3 has 13 residues. The V end was cut by 3 bases, the J end by 7 bases, with 13 bases between. The chain's CDR3 is CAWSNTQGQPQHF. The CDR3 DNA reads as TGTGCCTGGAGCAACACACAGGGCCAGCCCCAGCATTTT.

The CDR3 protein is CASHRGRPGELFF. The CDR3 DNA reads TGTGCCAGCCACAGGGGGCGGCCCGGGGAGCTGTTTTTT. This chain connects TRBV28 to TRBJ2-2, with 9 nucleotides matching TRBD1. Looked up from germline, CDR1 is MDHEN and CDR2 is SYDVKM. V was clipped by 8 bases and J by 6 bases; unmatched bases: 4. The CDR3 contains 13 residues.

This sequence joins TRBV5-4 and TRBJ1-1, with 11 bases lining up with TRBD1. Trimming took 0 bases from V and 6 from J; bases not matched to a gene: 4. This CDR3 region has 15 residues. Germline V gene lookup returns CDR1 SGHNT and CDR2 YYREEE (reference sequence). Here the CDR3 DNA reads TGTGCCAGCAGCTTGGGCGGACAGGGGGCACCTGAAGCTTTCTTT. Translation gives CASSLGGQGAPEAFF.

This chain joins TRBV2 and TRBJ2-5; D is unresolved. Germline-derived CDR1 and CDR2 are SNHLY and FYNNEI. Between the trimmed V and J ends, which lost 4 bases and 5 bases, there was a span of 14 bases. This CDR3 is built from 14 residues. The CDR3 DNA sequence: TGTGCCAGCAGTGGCCCGCTTTGGCAGGAGACCCAGTACTTC. Translating it yields CASSGPLWQETQYF.

The J gene is TRBJ1-2, the V gene TRBV30; D remains unclear. The V gene lost 4 bases and the J gene lost 4 bases, with 10 bases spanning the gap. Looked up from germline, CDR1 is GTSNPN and CDR2 is SVGIG (reference sequence). CDR3 length equals 12 residues. The chain's CDR3 is CAWMETAYGYTF. DNA for the CDR3: TGTGCCTGGATGGAGACGGCCTATGGCTACACCTTC. The variable domain in full, completed from reference TRBV30 and TRBJ1-2, reads SQTIHQWPATLVQPVGSPLSLECTVEGTSNPNLYWYRQAAGRGLQLLFYSVGIGQISSEVPQNLSASRPQDRQFILSSKKLLLSDSGFYLCAWMETAYGYTFGSGTRLTVV.

This sequence joins TRBV7-8 and TRBJ2-2, with D unresolved. Germline CDR1 reads SGHVS; CDR2 reads FQNEAQ. The V end lost 5 bases, the J end lost 6 bases, and 10 bases lay between the germline ends. The CDR3 totals 13 residues. This chain's CDR3 is CASSPIAAGELFF. Written as DNA, the CDR3 is TGTGCCAGCAGCCCCATTGCAGCCGGGGAGCTGTTTTTT.

V is TRBV18 and J is TRBJ2-1; D is uncertain. Trimming removed 2 bases at V and 2 bases at J, with 13 bases between. This CDR3 contains 16 residues. Germline loops: CDR1 KGHSH, CDR2 LQKENI. CDR3 DNA: TGTGCCAGCTCACCAGCCCCCACCACAGCCTACAATGAGCAGTTCTTC. This translates into CASSPAPTTAYNEQFF.

The chain employs TRBV7-9 and TRBJ2-6, with D perhaps TRBD1 (6 bases). The V gene's germline CDR1 is SEHNR and CDR2 FQNEAQ (reference sequence). V was clipped by 3 bases and J by 1 base, with 7 bases between them. The CDR3 spans 15 residues. The CDR3 DNA is TGTGCCAGCAGCTTCACAGGGTCTGGGGCCAACGTCCTGACTTTC. Translated, it gives CASSFTGSGANVLTF.

The V call is TRBV7-2, the J call TRBJ2-7, with no clear D. The CDR3 runs to 16 residues. The V gene lost 1 base and the J gene lost 2 bases, with 15 bases spanning the gap. Germline CDR1 and CDR2: SGHTA and FQGNSA. The CDR3 DNA reads as TGTGCCAGCAGCTTAGGAGACAACCGTCGTACCTACGAGCAGTACTTC. Protein: CASSLGDNRRTYEQYF.

The V gene is TRBV5-1, the J gene TRBJ2-7; 7 bases line up with TRBD1. Trimming removed 5 bases from V and 6 bases from J; junction bases left unmatched: 5. Germline lookup yields CDR1 SGHRS and CDR2 YFSETQ. The CDR3 runs to 12 residues. CDR3 coding DNA: TGCGCCAGCAGATGGGACAGACTCGAGCAGTACTTC. This encodes CASRWDRLEQYF.

V is TRBV12-2 and J is TRBJ1-1; the table calls TRBD1, which could not be checked here. TRBV12-2 is reported as a pseudogene. The CDR3 contains 15 residues. CDR3 in DNA: TGTGCAAGTCGCTTAGTGGTGCCAGGGGGATTGTATGCTTTCTTT. This codes for CASRLVVPGGLYAFF.

This chain uses TRBV19 with TRBJ2-2; a possible D gene is TRBD2 (5 bases). The CDR3 extends over 13 amino acids. Trimming cost V 3 bases and J 9 bases, with 11 bases left between them. Germline V lookup: CDR1 LNHDA, CDR2 SQIVND (reference sequence). The CDR3 loop is CASSITGSRELFF. The DNA for the CDR3 is TGTGCCAGTAGTATTACGGGATCCCGGGAGCTGTTTTTT.